The rows below give T cell receptor beta chains drawn from one sample of a study of T cells in Graves' hyperthyroidism and ophthalmopathy. TCRdb re-derived calls from the multiplex PCR reads in MiXCR, one entry per CDR3 protein. The sample records hundreds of thousands of distinct CDR3 sequences, roughly 15% being singletons. The sample taken for sequencing was blood. All receptors derive from a woman in her twenties or thirties with Graves' hyperthyroidism. CDR3s include the opening cysteine and the closing phenylalanine or tryptophan. D genes are given only for firm matches. Not every row has a clone size; where given, it reads once, few, many or a size class.

abundance,j_gene,v_gene,d_gene,CDR3nt,CDR3aa
-,TRBJ2-2,TRBV11-3,TRBD2,TGTACCAGCAGCCCGGGACTAGCGGGAGGGGCCACCGGGGAGCTGTTTTTT,CTSSPGLAGGATGELFF
few,TRBJ2-7,TRBV4-1,-,TGCGCCAGCAGCCAAGATGAGGGGGTGGGCGAGCAGTACTTC,CASSQDEGVGEQYF
many,TRBJ2-1,TRBV20-1,TRBD2,TGCAGTGCCACCGGGACTAGCGACATCGGTGAGCAGTTCTTC,CSATGTSDIGEQFF
-,TRBJ1-4,TRBV29-1,TRBD1,TGCAGCGCCGGACAGGGGGCAGGAATATCAACTAATGAAAAACTGTTTTTT,CSAGQGAGISTNEKLFF
few,TRBJ2-1,TRBV7-9,-,TGTGCCAGCAGCTTAGCGGTTAGTAATGAGCAGTTCTTC,CASSLAVSNEQFF
many,TRBJ2-1,TRBV28,TRBD2,TGTGCCAGCAGTGTGACAGGGAGGCGGGAGGGTTTTACCTACAATGAGCAGTTCTTC,CASSVTGRREGFTYNEQFF
many,TRBJ2-3,TRBV2,-,TGTGCCAGCAGTGACATCACAGATACGCAGTATTTT,CASSDITDTQYF
many,TRBJ2-3,TRBV2,-,TGTGCCAGCAGTGAAGAACTAGGAAGCACAGATACGCAGTATTTT,CASSEELGSTDTQYF
many,TRBJ2-5,TRBV7-2,TRBD1,TGTGCCAGCAGGCAGACAGGGGGAGGAGAGACCCAGTACTTC,CASRQTGGGETQYF
many,TRBJ2-2,TRBV28,-,TGTGCCAGCAGCCCCCACGGCCCGAACACCGGGGAGCTGTTTTTT,CASSPHGPNTGELFF